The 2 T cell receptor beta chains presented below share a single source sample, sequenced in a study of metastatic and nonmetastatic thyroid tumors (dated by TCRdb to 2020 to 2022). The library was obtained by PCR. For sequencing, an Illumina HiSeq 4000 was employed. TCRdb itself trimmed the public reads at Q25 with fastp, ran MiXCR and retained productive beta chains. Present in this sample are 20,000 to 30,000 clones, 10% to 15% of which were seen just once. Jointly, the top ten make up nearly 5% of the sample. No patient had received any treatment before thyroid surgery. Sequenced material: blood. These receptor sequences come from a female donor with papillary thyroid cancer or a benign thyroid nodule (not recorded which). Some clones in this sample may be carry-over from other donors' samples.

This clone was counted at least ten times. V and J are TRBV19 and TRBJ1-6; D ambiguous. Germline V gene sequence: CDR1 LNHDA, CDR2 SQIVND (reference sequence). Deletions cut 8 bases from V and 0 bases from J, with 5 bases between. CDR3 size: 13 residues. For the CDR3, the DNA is TGTGCCAGTCAGAGCTCCTATAATTCACCCCTCCACTTT. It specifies CASQSSYNSPLHF.

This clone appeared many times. The CDR3 coding sequence is TGTGCCAGCAGCTTATACCAGGGTTCCTACAATGAGCAGTTCTTC. It is translated as CASSLYQGSYNEQFF. This chain uses TRBV7-2 with TRBJ2-1; D might be TRBD1 (5 bases). Germline-derived CDR1 and CDR2 are SGHTA and FQGNSA. Trimming cost V 2 bases and J 1 base, with 9 bases left between them. The CDR3 extends over 15 amino acids.